Listed below are T cell receptor beta chains from one sample, sequenced in a study of beta chain features in type 1 diabetes. Generated by immunoSEQ multiplex PCR, the TCRdb table keeps only in-frame clones and is missing some. The table records about 260,000 clones, approximately 20% of them present only once. The sequenced sample consisted of naive CD4+ T cells from blood. The receptors stem from a woman between 40 and 55 years old with type 1 diabetes. Each CDR3 is given with its conserved first and last residue. A D gene is named only where the DNA matches it firmly. Only part of the rows carry a size: once, few, many, or a class if the clone is expanded.

NA	NA	TRBV18	TRBJ1-5	14	CASSPVRVNQPQHF	TGTGCCAGCTCACCTGTCAGGGTCAATCAGCCCCAGCATTTT
TRBD2	NA	TRBV13	TRBJ2-1	15	CASSPRLAGETEQFF	TGTGCCAGCAGCCCCAGACTAGCGGGAGAGACTGAGCAGTTCTTC
TRBD1	NA	TRBV7-3	TRBJ1-1	13	CASSLGQGFVAFF	TGTGCCAGCAGCCTTGGACAGGGTTTTGTAGCTTTCTTT
TRBD1	NA	TRBV18	TRBJ1-2	13	CASSPGTVYGYTF	TGTGCCAGCTCACCGGGGACAGTCTATGGCTACACCTTC
TRBD2	NA	TRBV29-1	TRBJ2-1	15	CSVEKVAGVRGEQFF	TGCAGCGTTGAAAAGGTAGCGGGAGTCCGTGGTGAGCAGTTCTTC
NA	few	TRBV4-2	TRBJ2-7	13	CASSQVGSYEQYF	TGTGCCAGCAGCCAAGTCGGGTCCTACGAGCAGTACTTC
NA	few	TRBV2	TRBJ2-5	12	CASKTDQETQYF	TGTGCCAGCAAGACAGACCAAGAGACCCAGTACTTC
TRBD1	few	TRBV29-1	TRBJ1-3	14	CSVETGGVGNTIYF	TGCAGCGTTGAAACAGGGGGCGTTGGAAACACCATATATTTT
NA	NA	TRBV29-1	TRBJ2-2	11	CSVADTGELFF	TGCAGCGTTGCGGACACCGGGGAGCTGTTTTTT
TRBD2	NA	TRBV29-1	TRBJ2-3	15	CSVGASGSRSDTQYF	TGCAGCGTTGGGGCTAGCGGGAGTAGGTCAGATACGCAGTATTTT
TRBD2	few	TRBV5-1	TRBJ2-2	16	CASSPTGTTNTGELFF	TGCGCCAGCAGTCCCACCGGGACTACCAACACCGGGGAGCTGTTTTTT
TRBD1	NA	TRBV7-2	TRBJ2-7	15	CASSLAGQGTYEQYF	TGTGCCAGCAGCTTAGCGGGACAGGGGACGTACGAGCAGTACTTC
NA	NA	TRBV21-1	TRBJ1-3	12	CASSKSEDTIYF	TGTGCCAGCAGCAAATCTGAGGACACCATATATTTT
TRBD2	NA	TRBV6-5	TRBJ2-7	15	CASTPRAGAPREQYF	TGTGCCAGCACCCCCCGAGCGGGAGCCCCCCGCGAGCAGTACTTC
NA	NA	TRBV11-2	TRBJ2-3	11	CASSPRDTQYF	TGTGCCAGCAGCCCCCGAGATACGCAGTATTTT
NA	NA	TRBV7-3	TRBJ1-5	13	CASSFLVGEPQHF	TGTGCCAGCAGCTTTTTGGTAGGGGAGCCCCAGCATTTT
TRBD1	NA	TRBV7-2	TRBJ2-3	14	CASSLDRGTDTQYF	TGTGCCAGCAGCTTGGACAGGGGCACAGATACGCAGTATTTT
NA	NA	TRBV7-2	TRBJ2-3	14	CAEVEGIDTDTQYF	TGTGCCGAAGTCGAGGGAATTGACACAGATACGCAGTATTTT
TRBD2	NA	TRBV5-4	TRBJ2-1	16	CASSLRLAGAYNEQFF	TGTGCCAGCAGCTTGCGGCTAGCGGGAGCCTACAATGAGCAGTTCTTC
TRBD2	NA	TRBV30	TRBJ2-1	15	CAWQPGTSGYNEQFF	TGTGCCTGGCAACCCGGGACTAGCGGATACAATGAGCAGTTCTTC
NA	few	TRBV9	TRBJ1-1	13	CASSPRAGTEAFF	TGTGCCAGCAGCCCCCGGGCAGGGACTGAAGCTTTCTTT
NA	NA	TRBV4-3	TRBJ2-7	15	CASSQDYNRANEQYF	TGCGCCAGCAGCCAAGATTACAACAGGGCTAACGAGCAGTACTTC
TRBD2	NA	TRBV7-2	TRBJ2-3	16	CASSWTSGRQRYTQYF	TGTGCCAGCAGCTGGACTAGCGGGAGGCAGAGGTATACGCAGTATTTT
TRBD1	few	TRBV27	TRBJ2-1	13	CATSGQGRHEQFF	TGTGCCACCTCGGGACAGGGTAGGCATGAGCAGTTCTTC
TRBD1	NA	TRBV7-7	TRBJ2-5	14	CASAGTGGLETQYF	TGTGCTAGCGCCGGGACAGGGGGTCTGGAGACCCAGTACTTC
NA	NA	TRBV7-3	TRBJ2-1	15	CASSLEAGGYNEQFF	TGTGCCAGCAGCTTAGAGGCAGGGGGGTACAATGAGCAGTTCTTC
TRBD1	few	TRBV28	TRBJ1-2	15	CASSTAGQLSYGYTF	TGTGCCAGCAGTACCGCGGGACAGCTATCCTATGGCTACACCTTC
NA	NA	TRBV29-1	TRBJ1-1	13	CSVGGPKNTEAFF	TGCAGCGTTGGGGGCCCAAAGAACACTGAAGCTTTCTTT
TRBD1	few	TRBV30	TRBJ1-4	12	CASETGGEKLFF	TGTGCCTCCGAAACAGGGGGTGAAAAACTGTTTTTT
NA	once	TRBV7-9	TRBJ2-5	15	CASSSNAGGGETQYF	TGTGCCAGCAGCTCCAATGCCGGCGGAGGAGAGACCCAGTACTTC
TRBD1	few	TRBV4-1	TRBJ1-5	15	CASSHTGDGNQPQHF	TGCGCCAGCAGCCATACAGGGGATGGCAATCAGCCCCAGCATTTT
TRBD1	few	TRBV10-3	TRBJ2-7	12	CATRDRGYEQYF	TGTGCCACCCGGGACAGGGGCTACGAGCAGTACTTC
TRBD1	NA	TRBV30	TRBJ2-7	14	CAWSVGGSNYEQYF	TGTGCCTGGAGTGTAGGGGGCAGCAACTACGAGCAGTACTTC
NA	few	TRBV15	TRBJ1-4	15	CATSRDPTGKEKLFF	TGTGCCACCAGCAGAGATCCGACCGGGAAGGAAAAACTGTTTTTT
TRBD2	NA	TRBV4-1	TRBJ2-2	17	CASSQETSGGNTGELFF	TGCGCCAGCAGCCAAGAAACTAGCGGGGGGAACACCGGGGAGCTGTTTTTT